The TCR beta chain under discussion was sequenced for a study of beta chain features in type 1 diabetes. Since all of the isolated RNA was reverse transcribed, expressed TCRB transcripts were what got sequenced. Data came from immunoSEQ multiplex PCR; TCRdb stores just in-frame clones and leaves some out. The sample carries 120,000 to 150,000 clones, approximately 9.8% recorded once. The clonotype was recovered from a middle-aged woman in good health. The source material was central memory CD4+ T cells from blood.

CDR3 DNA: TGTGCCAGCAACGCAGGGAACTATGGCTACACCTTC. Protein product: CASNAGNYGYTF. The chain has TRBV25-1 and TRBJ1-2, with D maybe TRBD1 (5 bases). Trimming shortened V by 7 bases and J by 2 bases, and 8 bases separated the two germline ends. Germline loops: CDR1 MGHDK, CDR2 SYGVNS. The CDR3 contains 12 residues.